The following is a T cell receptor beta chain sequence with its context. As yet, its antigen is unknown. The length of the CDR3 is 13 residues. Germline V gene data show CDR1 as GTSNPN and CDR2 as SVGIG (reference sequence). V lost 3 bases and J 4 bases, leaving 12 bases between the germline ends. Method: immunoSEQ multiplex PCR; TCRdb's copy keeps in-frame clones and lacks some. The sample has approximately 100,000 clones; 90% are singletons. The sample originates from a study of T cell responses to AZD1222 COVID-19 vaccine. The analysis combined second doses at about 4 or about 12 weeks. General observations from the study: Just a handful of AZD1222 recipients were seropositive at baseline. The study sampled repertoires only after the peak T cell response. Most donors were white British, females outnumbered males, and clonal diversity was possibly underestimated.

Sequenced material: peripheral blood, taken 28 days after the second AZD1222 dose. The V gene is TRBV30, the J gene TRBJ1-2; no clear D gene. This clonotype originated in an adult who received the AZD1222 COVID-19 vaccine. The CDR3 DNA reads TGTGCCTGGAGCCCCGGGTATCTCTATGGCTACACCTTC. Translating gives CAWSPGYLYGYTF.